The source of this T cell receptor beta chain is a study of CD8 T cells in Susac syndrome. The V end lost 6 bases, the J end lost 5 bases, and 23 bases lay between the germline ends. CDR3 size: 17 residues. Germline CDR1 reads MGHDK; CDR2 reads SYGVNS. Random hexamers served to reverse transcribe roughly 0.45 to 1 ug RNA. Via MiXCR, TCRdb re-called the immunoSEQ multiplex PCR reads, giving one row per CDR3 protein. The repertoire holds some 100,000 distinct CDR3 sequences, with about 92% as singletons. The sequenced sample was CD4+ T cells from PBMCs. The chain links TRBV25-1 to TRBJ2-1, with a tentative D call TRBD2 (7 bases). The source is a human donor with multiple sclerosis. The CDR3 DNA reads TGTGCCAGCAGCGACTTGGGGTGGAGGGGGGGAAACAATGAGCAGTTCTTC. It yields the protein CASSDLGWRGGNNEQFF.